The following is a T cell receptor (beta chain) sequence with its context. This sample was taken from a study of blood T cell repertoires in COVID-19. V lost 6 bases and J 2 bases, leaving 20 bases between the germline ends. Germline V lookup: CDR1 LNHDA, CDR2 SQIVND (reference sequence). The CDR3 extends over 17 amino acids. Method: immunoSEQ multiplex PCR; TCRdb's copy keeps in-frame clones and lacks some. The sample yields about 300,000 clones, about nine tenths seen once. The J gene is TRBJ1-5, the V gene TRBV19; no firm D call. Sequenced material: PBMCs or T cells enriched from blood (not recorded which). This TCR was recovered from a woman in her fifties or sixties who had been exposed to COVID-19. CDR3 region: CASSIWAEGGGNQPQHF. The CDR3, as DNA: TGTGCCAGTAGCATCTGGGCCGAGGGAGGAGGCAATCAGCCCCAGCATTTT.